One and the same sample provided the 7 T cell receptor beta chains below, sequenced in a study of control samples from healthy donors and cancer patients. Repertoires were generated with immunoSEQ multiplex PCR, while TCRdb's copy carries only in-frame clones and drops some. The table lists 50,000 to 55,000 clones, 85% to 95% of them singletons. Sequenced input: blood. The origin of the receptors is a man aged 25-45 years in good health.

The chain couples TRBV29-1 to TRBJ1-2; D unresolved. Trimming stripped 7 bases from V and 8 bases from J, with 11 bases between. The germline V gene has CDR1 SQVTM and CDR2 ANQGSEA. This CDR3 has 10 amino acids. CDR3 region: CSDNQQGYTF. CDR3 in DNA: TGCAGCGATAACCAACAGGGCTACACCTTC. The full variable domain, its missing parts supplied by reference TRBV29-1 and TRBJ1-2, is SAVISQKPSRDICQRGTSLTIQCQVDSQVTMMFWYRQQPGQSLTLIATANQGSEATYESGFVIDKFPISRPNLTFSTLTVSNMSPEDSSIYLCSDNQQGYTFGSGTRLTVV.

This chain uses TRBV2 with TRBJ1-5; 7 bases are a match to TRBD1. Trimming cost V 6 bases and J 3 bases; bases outside gene matches: 2. The CDR3 covers 13 residues. CDR1 is SNHLY, CDR2 FYNNEI, per germline. The CDR3: CASSGQVNQPQHF. CDR3 nucleotide sequence: TGTGCCAGCAGCGGACAGGTCAATCAGCCCCAGCATTTT.

The V call is TRBV5-1, the J call TRBJ2-2; possibly TRBD1 for D (6 bases). Germline-derived CDR1 and CDR2 are SGHRS and YFSETQ. The V end lost 4 bases, the J end lost 3 bases, and 25 bases lay between the germline ends. CDR3 length equals 19 residues. CDR3 region: CASSLTGDARDTYTGELFF. For the CDR3, the DNA is TGCGCCAGCAGCCTAACGGGTGACGCCCGGGACACTTACACCGGGGAGCTGTTTTTT.

This clone was detected only once. The V and J genes are TRBV15 and TRBJ2-3, with 7 positions matching TRBD2. V lost 3 bases to trimming and J lost 2 bases; unmatched junction nucleotides: 8. Germline assignment: CDR1 LNHNV and CDR2 YYDKDF (reference sequence). The CDR3 length is 16 residues. The CDR3 DNA sequence: TGTGCCACCAGCAGGCGCCTAGCGGAGCTCACAGATACGCAGTATTTT. Translated: CATSRRLAELTDTQYF.

This clone was found once. This chain connects TRBV3-1 (or the pseudogene TRBV3-2) to TRBJ1-6, with a possible D match to TRBD1 (6 bases). The germline V gene has CDR1 LGHDT and CDR2 YNNKEL (reference sequence). Trimming removed 6 bases from V and 7 bases from J, with 10 bases in between. The CDR3 loop spans 13 amino acids. CDR3: CASRSQGNSPLHF. Here the CDR3 DNA reads TGTGCCAGCAGGTCGCAGGGGAATTCACCCCTCCACTTT.

This chain links TRBV20-1 with TRBJ1-2, with a tentative D call TRBD1 (6 bases). Germline V lookup: CDR1 DFQATT, CDR2 SNEGSKA (reference sequence). This CDR3 region has 12 residues. The germline V and J ends were trimmed by 3 bases and 8 bases, with 13 bases remaining between them. CDR3 sequence (DNA): TGCAGTGCTAGTATTGGGGGCGCGGGCTACACCTTC. Amino acid sequence: CSASIGGAGYTF.

V and J are TRBV19 and TRBJ2-7; D is possibly TRBD2 (6 bases). Between the trimmed V and J ends, which lost 4 bases and 6 bases, there was a span of 13 bases. The CDR3 length is 13 residues. Germline V gene sequence: CDR1 LNHDA, CDR2 SQIVND (reference sequence). The CDR3 protein is CASSTQTSTEQYF. Written as DNA, the CDR3 is TGTGCCAGTAGTACCCAGACTAGTACCGAGCAGTACTTC.